The text below deals with one TCR beta chain. CDR3 length equals 13 residues. V was trimmed by 4 bases and J by 5 bases, leaving 12 bases between them. Per germline, CDR1 SGHNT and CDR2 YYREEE (reference sequence). Sampling times: baseline, cycle 4 day 1, cycle 7 day 1. Some clones are missing from TCRdb's copy, which holds only in-frame ones; the method was immunoSEQ multiplex PCR. In the table there are 48,000 or so clones, roughly 81% of which are singletons. This sample is drawn from a study of OX40 agonist ivuxolimab in advanced cancers. The J gene is TRBJ1-1, the V gene TRBV5-4; no clear D. Source: CD4+ or CD8+ T cells sorted from blood, taken in a trial of the OX40 agonist ivuxolimab. The TCR originated in an adult with an advanced solid tumor such as melanoma, head and neck, liver or kidney cancer. CDR3 region: CASSRSTWTEAFF. The DNA of the CDR3 is TGTGCCAGCAGCCGAAGTACCTGGACTGAAGCTTTCTTT.